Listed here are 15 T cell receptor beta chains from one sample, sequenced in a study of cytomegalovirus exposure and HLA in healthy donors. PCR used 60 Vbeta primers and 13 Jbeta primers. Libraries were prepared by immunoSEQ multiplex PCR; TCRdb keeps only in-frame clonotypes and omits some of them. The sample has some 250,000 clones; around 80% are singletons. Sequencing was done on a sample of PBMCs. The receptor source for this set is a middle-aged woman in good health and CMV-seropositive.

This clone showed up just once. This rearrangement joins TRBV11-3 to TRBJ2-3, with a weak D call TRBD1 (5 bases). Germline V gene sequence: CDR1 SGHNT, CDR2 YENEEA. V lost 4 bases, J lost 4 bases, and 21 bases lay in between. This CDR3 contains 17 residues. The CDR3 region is CASSSRWAGMEADTQYF. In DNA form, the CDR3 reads TGTGCCAGCAGCTCTCGGTGGGCAGGGATGGAAGCAGATACGCAGTATTTT.

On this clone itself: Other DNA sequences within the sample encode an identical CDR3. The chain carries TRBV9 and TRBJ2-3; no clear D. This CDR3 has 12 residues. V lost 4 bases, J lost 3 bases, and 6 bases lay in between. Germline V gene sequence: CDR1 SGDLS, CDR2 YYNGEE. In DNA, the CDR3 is TGTGCCAGCAGCTCCCTGACAGATACGCAGTATTTT. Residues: CASSSLTDTQYF.

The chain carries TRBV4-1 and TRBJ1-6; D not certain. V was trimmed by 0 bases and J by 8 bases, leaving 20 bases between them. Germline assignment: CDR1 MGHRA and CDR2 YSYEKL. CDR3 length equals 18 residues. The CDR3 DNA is TGCGCCAGCAGCCAAGATTATCCCGGTGGAGGCTCGGATTCACCCCTCCACTTT. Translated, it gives CASSQDYPGGGSDSPLHF.

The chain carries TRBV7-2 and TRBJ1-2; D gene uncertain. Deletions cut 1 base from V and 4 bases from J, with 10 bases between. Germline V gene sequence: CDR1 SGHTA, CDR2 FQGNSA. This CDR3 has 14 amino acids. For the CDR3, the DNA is TGTGCCAGCAGCTTAGATCCGGTCGGCTATGGCTACACCTTC. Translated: CASSLDPVGYGYTF.

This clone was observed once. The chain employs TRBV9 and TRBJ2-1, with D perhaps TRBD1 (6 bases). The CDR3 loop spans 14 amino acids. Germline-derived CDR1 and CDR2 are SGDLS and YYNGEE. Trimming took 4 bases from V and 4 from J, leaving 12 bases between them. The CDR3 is CASSRTGTYNEQFF. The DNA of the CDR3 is TGTGCCAGCAGCCGAACCGGGACATACAATGAGCAGTTCTTC.

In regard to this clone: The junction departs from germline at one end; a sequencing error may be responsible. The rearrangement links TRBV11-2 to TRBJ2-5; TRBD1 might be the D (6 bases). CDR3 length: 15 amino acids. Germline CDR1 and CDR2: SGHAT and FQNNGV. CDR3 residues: CASSIDLGGRETQYF. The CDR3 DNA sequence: TGTGCCAGCAGCATAGACCTAGGGGGAAGGGAGACCCAGTACTTC.

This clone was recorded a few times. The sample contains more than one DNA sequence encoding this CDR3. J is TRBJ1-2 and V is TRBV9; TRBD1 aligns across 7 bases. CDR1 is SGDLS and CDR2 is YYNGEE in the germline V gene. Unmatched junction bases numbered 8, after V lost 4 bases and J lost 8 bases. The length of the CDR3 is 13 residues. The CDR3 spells CASSRQGGYGYTF. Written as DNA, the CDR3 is TGTGCCAGCAGCCGACAGGGTGGTTACGGCTACACCTTC.

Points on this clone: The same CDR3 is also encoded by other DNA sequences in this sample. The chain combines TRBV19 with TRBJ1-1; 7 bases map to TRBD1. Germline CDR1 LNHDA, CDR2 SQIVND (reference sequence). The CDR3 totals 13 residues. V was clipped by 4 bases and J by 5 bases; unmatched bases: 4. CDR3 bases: TGTGCCAGTAGTACCACAGGGGATACTGAAGCTTTCTTT. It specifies CASSTTGDTEAFF.

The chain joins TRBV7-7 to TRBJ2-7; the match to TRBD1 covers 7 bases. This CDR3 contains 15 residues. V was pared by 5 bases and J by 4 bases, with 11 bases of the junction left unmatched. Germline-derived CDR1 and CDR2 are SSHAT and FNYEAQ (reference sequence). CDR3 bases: TGTGCCAGCAGCCTCGGACCGGGGACAGTTTACGAGCAGTACTTC. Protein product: CASSLGPGTVYEQYF.

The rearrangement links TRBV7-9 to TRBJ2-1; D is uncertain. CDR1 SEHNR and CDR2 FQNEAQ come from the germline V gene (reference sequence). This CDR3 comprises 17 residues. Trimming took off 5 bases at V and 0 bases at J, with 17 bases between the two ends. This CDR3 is CASSNPRSSSSYNEQFF. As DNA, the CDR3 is TGTGCCAGCAGCAACCCGCGCTCCTCGAGCTCCTACAATGAGCAGTTCTTC.

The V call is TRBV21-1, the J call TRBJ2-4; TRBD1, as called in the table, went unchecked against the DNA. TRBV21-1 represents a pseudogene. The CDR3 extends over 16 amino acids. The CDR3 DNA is TGTGCCAGCAGCAAAGAGGACAGACTAGCCAAAAACATTCAGTACTTC. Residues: CASSKEDRLAKNIQYF.

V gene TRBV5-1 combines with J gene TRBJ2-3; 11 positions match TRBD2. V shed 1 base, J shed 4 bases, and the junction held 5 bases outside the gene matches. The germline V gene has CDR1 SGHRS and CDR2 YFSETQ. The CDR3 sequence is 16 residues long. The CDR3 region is CASSLTSGRSADTQYF. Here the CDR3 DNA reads TGCGCCAGCAGCTTGACTAGCGGGAGATCGGCAGATACGCAGTATTTT.

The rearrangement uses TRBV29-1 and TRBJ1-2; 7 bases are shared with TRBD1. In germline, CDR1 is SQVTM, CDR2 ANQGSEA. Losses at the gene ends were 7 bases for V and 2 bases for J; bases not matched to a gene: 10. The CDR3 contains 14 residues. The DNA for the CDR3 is TGCAGCGCATCCACAGGGGTAGGAAACTATGGCTACACCTTC. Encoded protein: CSASTGVGNYGYTF.

CDR3 region: CAVTYTQGAMNTEAFF. The CDR3 nucleotides are TGTGCCGTTACCTATACCCAGGGGGCGATGAACACTGAAGCTTTCTTT. V is TRBV10-3 and J is TRBJ1-1, with TRBD1 matching 8 bases. There are 16 residues in the CDR3. J lost 0 bases, V lost 11 bases, and 14 bases had no gene match. Looked up from germline, CDR1 is ENHRY and CDR2 is SYGVKD.

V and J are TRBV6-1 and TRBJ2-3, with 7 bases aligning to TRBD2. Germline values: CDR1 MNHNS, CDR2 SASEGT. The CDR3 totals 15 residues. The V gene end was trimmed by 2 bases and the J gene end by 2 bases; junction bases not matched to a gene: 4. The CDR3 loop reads CASSEIAGYTDTQYF. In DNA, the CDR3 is TGTGCCAGCAGTGAAATAGCGGGTTACACAGATACGCAGTATTTT.